This is a list of T cell receptor beta chains from one sample in a study of T cells in Graves' hyperthyroidism and ophthalmopathy. Each CDR3 protein gets one entry after TCRdb re-called the multiplex PCR reads with MiXCR. This sample has about 520,000 distinct CDR3 sequences; about 24% occur once, and the top ten carry around 10%. The sequencing sample was made of blood. The receptor source for this set is a woman in her 30s with Graves' ophthalmopathy. The CDR3 runs from the conserved cysteine through the conserved F or W. A D gene is named only where the DNA matches it firmly. Clone size appears in some rows only: once, few, many, or a class for an expanded clone.

TRBV7-9	many	TRBJ2-7	15	.	TGTGCCAGCAGTCGCTTCTGGGACACAACCTACGAGCAGTACTTC	CASSRFWDTTYEQYF
TRBV6-1	many	TRBJ1-3	16	.	TGTGCCAGCAGTGAAGCGGGGGGATGGTCTGGAAACACCATATATTTT	CASSEAGGWSGNTIYF
TRBV12-3/TRBV12-4	.	TRBJ1-2	13	TRBD1	TGTGCCAGCAGTCACCGGGACAGGGGGGGCTACACCTTC	CASSHRDRGGYTF
TRBV10-1	many	TRBJ2-7	13	.	TGCGCCAGCAGTGAGGAGGGATCGGACGAGCAGTACTTC	CASSEEGSDEQYF
TRBV3-1	few	TRBJ1-6	14	.	TGTGCCAGCAGCCAAGAACAGGCAAATTCACCCCTCCACTTT	CASSQEQANSPLHF
TRBV28	many	TRBJ1-1	12	TRBD1	TGTGCCAGTGACCAGGGGGGTACTGAAGCTTTCTTT	CASDQGGTEAFF
TRBV19	many	TRBJ1-2	16	TRBD1	TGTGCCAGTATAACCCCCGCGGGACAGGGGACGTATGGCTACACCTTC	CASITPAGQGTYGYTF
TRBV10-3	many	TRBJ2-3	14	TRBD1	TGTGCCACCTCCCGACAGGGGGCACAAGATACGCAGTATTTT	CATSRQGAQDTQYF
TRBV24-1	many	TRBJ1-1	15	TRBD1	TGTGCCACCAGCACTACAGGGGGCGCGGACACTGAAGCTTTCTTT	CATSTTGGADTEAFF
TRBV28	few	TRBJ1-5	15	.	TGTGCCAGCAGTGGGGGCAGGGGTCGCAATCAGCCCCAGCATTTT	CASSGGRGRNQPQHF
TRBV2	many	TRBJ2-7	15	.	TGTGCCAGCAACGACGAGGCCGCCAGCTCCTACGAGCAGTACTTC	CASNDEAASSYEQYF
TRBV28	few	TRBJ1-1	16	TRBD1	TGTGCCAGCAACGCGGGCTCGGACAGGGCCCACACTGAAGCTTTCTTT	CASNAGSDRAHTEAFF
TRBV29-1	.	TRBJ2-2	15	TRBD2	TGCAGCGTTCGGCTAGCGGGGATTAACACCGGGGAGCTGTTTTTT	CSVRLAGINTGELFF
TRBV14	many	TRBJ2-7	14	.	TGTGCCAGCAGCTATACAGCGTACTCCTACGAGCAGTACTTC	CASSYTAYSYEQYF
TRBV7-9	many	TRBJ1-1	13	.	TGTGCCAGCAGCTTAGTCCGGGACATCGAAGCTTTCTTT	CASSLVRDIEAFF
TRBV11-1	few	TRBJ2-7	16	.	TGTGCCAGCGCCAGCTCCCGGGACAATAATCCCTACGAGCAGTACTTC	CASASSRDNNPYEQYF